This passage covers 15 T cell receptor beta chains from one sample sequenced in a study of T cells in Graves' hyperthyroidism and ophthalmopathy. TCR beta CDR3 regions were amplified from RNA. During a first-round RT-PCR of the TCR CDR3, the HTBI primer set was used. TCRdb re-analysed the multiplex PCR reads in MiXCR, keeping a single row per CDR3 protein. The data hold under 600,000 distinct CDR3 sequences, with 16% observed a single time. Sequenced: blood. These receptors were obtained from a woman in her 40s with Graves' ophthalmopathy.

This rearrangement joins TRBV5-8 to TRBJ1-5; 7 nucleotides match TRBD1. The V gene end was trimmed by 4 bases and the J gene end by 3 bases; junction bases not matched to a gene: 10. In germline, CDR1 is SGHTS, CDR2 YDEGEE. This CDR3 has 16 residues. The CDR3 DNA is TGTGCCAGCAGCCTCAGGGGGGGGGGAAACAATCAGCCCCAGCATTTT. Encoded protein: CASSLRGGGNNQPQHF.

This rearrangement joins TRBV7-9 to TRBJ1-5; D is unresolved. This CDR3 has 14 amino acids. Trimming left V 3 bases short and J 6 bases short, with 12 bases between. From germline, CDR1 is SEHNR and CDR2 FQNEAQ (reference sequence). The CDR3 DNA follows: TGTGCCAGCAGCTTCGAGGGCACGGGTCAGCCCCAGCATTTT. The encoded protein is CASSFEGTGQPQHF.

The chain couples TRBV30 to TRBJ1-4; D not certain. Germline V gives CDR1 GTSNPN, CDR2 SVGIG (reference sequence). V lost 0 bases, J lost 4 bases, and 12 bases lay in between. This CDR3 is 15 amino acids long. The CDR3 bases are TGTGCCTGGAGTGTAAGGCAGCCTCATAATGAAAAACTGTTTTTT. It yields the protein CAWSVRQPHNEKLFF.

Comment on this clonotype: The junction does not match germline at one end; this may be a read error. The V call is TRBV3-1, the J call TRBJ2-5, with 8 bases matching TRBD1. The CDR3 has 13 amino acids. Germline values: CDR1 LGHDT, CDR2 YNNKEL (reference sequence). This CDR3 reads CSSSLDRGETQYF. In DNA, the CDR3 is TGTTCCAGCAGCCTTGACAGGGGAGAGACCCAGTACTTC.

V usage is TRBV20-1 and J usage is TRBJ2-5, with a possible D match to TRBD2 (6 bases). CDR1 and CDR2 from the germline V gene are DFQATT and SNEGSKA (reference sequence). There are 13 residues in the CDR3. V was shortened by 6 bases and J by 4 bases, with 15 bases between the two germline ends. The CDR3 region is CSAPDGGVETQYF. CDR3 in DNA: TGCAGTGCCCCTGACGGGGGAGTAGAGACCCAGTACTTC.

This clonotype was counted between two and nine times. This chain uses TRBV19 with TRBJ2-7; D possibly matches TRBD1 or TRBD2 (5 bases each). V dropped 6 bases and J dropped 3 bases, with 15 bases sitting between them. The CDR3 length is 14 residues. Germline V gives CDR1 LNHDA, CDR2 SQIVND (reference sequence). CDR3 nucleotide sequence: TGTGCCAGTAGCAGAGGGGACCGAGACTACGAGCAGTACTTC. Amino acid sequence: CASSRGDRDYEQYF.

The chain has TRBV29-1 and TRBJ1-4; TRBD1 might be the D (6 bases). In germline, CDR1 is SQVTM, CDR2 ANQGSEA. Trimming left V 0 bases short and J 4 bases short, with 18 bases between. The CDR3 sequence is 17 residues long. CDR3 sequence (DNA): TGCAGCGTTGAAGAAAAGGGGACAAGGGCCCGTAATGAAAAACTGTTTTTT. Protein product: CSVEEKGTRARNEKLFF.

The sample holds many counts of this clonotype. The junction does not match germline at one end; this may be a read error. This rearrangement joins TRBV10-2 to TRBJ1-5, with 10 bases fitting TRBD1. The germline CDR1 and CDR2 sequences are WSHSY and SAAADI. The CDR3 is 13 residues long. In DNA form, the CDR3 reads TGTGCCAGCAGCGGACAGGGGGGACAGCCCCAGCATTTT. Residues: CASSGQGGQPQHF.

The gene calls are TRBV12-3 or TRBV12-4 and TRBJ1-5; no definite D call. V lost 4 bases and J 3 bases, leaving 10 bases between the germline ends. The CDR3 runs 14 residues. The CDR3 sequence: CASSSTAVNQPQHF. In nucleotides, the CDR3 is TGTGCCAGCAGTTCAACAGCAGTCAATCAGCCCCAGCATTTT.

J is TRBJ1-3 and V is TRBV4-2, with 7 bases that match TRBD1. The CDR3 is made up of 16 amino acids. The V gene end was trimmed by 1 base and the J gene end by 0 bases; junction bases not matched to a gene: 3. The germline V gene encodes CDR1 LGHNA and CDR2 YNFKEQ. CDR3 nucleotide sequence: TGTGCCAGCAGCCAAGGTGACAGGGACTCTGGAAACACCATATATTTT. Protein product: CASSQGDRDSGNTIYF.

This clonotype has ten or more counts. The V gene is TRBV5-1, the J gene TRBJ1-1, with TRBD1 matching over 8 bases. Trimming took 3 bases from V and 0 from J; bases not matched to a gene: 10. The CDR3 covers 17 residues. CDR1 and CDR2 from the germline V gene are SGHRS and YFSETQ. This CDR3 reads CASSYGLTGDLNTEAFF. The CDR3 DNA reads TGCGCCAGCAGCTACGGGTTGACAGGGGACTTGAACACTGAAGCTTTCTTT.

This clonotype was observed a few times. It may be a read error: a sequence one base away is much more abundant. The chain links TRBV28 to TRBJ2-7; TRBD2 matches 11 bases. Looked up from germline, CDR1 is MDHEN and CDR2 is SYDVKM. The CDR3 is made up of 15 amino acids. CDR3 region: CASTGLAAYSYGQYF. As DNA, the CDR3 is TGTGCCAGCACGGGACTAGCGGCTTATTCCTACGGGCAGTACTTC.

The CDR3 spells CASSTGQGFGRTEAFF. As DNA, the CDR3 is TGTGCCAGTAGTACGGGACAGGGGTTTGGTCGAACTGAAGCTTTCTTT. The chain combines TRBV19 with TRBJ1-1; the match to TRBD1 covers 10 bases. The CDR3 is made up of 16 amino acids. J gave up 5 bases and V 4 bases, and 10 bases lay outside the gene matches. The germline CDR1 and CDR2 sequences are LNHDA and SQIVND (reference sequence).

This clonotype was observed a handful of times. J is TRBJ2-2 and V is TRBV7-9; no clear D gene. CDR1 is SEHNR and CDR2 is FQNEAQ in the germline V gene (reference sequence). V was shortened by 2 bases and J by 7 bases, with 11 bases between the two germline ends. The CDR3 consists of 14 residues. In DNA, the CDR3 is TGTGCCAGCAGCTTATTGATGCTGGGCGGGGAGCTGTTTTTT. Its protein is CASSLLMLGGELFF.

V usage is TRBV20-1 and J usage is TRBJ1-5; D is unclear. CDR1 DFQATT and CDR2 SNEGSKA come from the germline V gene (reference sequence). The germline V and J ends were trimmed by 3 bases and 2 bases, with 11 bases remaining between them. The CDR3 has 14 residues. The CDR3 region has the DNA TGCAGTGCTAGTGGGCCTCTAGGCAATCAGCCCCAGCATTTT. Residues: CSASGPLGNQPQHF.